These T cell receptor beta chains were read from a single sample in a study of T cell changes during pregnancy in multiple sclerosis. Profiling relied on immunoSEQ multiplex PCR, and the TCRdb table lists in-frame clones only, not all of them. The repertoire includes some 20,000 clones, around 88% of them detected once, and less than 1.2% sits in the top ten. The sequencing used CD4+ T cells from peripheral blood mononuclear cells, collected in the first trimester of pregnancy. The receptor source for this set is a female donor in good health, enrolled as a control in a pregnancy study. The CDR3 runs from the conserved cysteine through the conserved F or W. Fields, in order: clone size, D gene, J gene, V gene, CDR3 protein, CDR3 DNA. A D gene is named only where the DNA matches it firmly. Size tells how often a clone was seen (once, few, many) or the class of an expanded clone, and some rows leave it out.

.,.,TRBJ2-7,TRBV19,CASSMGLTYEQYF,TGTGCCAGTAGTATGGGGCTAACCTACGAGCAGTACTTC
.,.,TRBJ1-1,TRBV6-5,CASSLGGGTEAFF,TGTGCCAGCAGTTTGGGCGGGGGCACTGAAGCTTTCTTT
.,TRBD1,TRBJ1-5,TRBV2,CASSMDRGNQPQHF,TGTGCCAGCTCTATGGACAGGGGAAATCAGCCCCAGCATTTT
.,TRBD2,TRBJ2-1,TRBV7-9,CASSALLREAIEQFF,TGTGCCAGCAGCGCACTTTTGCGGGAGGCCATCGAGCAGTTCTTC
.,.,TRBJ2-6,TRBV9,CASRRSGANVLTF,TGTGCCAGCAGGCGATCTGGGGCCAACGTCCTGACTTTC
.,.,TRBJ2-6,TRBV7-3,CASSLIQGTGANVLTF,TGTGCCAGCAGCTTAATACAGGGCACTGGGGCCAACGTCCTGACTTTC
.,.,TRBJ1-1,TRBV19,CASSWGRGNTEAFF,TGTGCCAGTAGTTGGGGGAGGGGGAACACTGAAGCTTTCTTT
.,TRBD1,TRBJ1-1,TRBV28,CASSPQLGTGNTEAFF,TGTGCCAGCAGTCCGCAGCTAGGGACAGGGAACACTGAAGCTTTCTTT
few,.,TRBJ2-7,TRBV5-4,CASSSRRWTNSYEQYF,TGTGCCAGCAGCTCCCGGCGCTGGACAAATTCCTACGAGCAGTACTTC
.,.,TRBJ1-1,TRBV5-1,CASSLENRGVGTEAFF,TGCGCCAGCAGCTTGGAAAATCGCGGGGTCGGCACTGAAGCTTTCTTT
.,.,TRBJ2-1,TRBV30,CAWSGKGKGHPNNEQFF,TGTGCCTGGAGTGGAAAGGGGAAGGGTCACCCGAACAATGAGCAGTTCTTC